This T cell receptor beta chain was recovered during a study of OX40 agonist ivuxolimab in advanced cancers. The table came from immunoSEQ multiplex PCR; TCRdb's copy has only in-frame clones and leaves some out. This sample has 64,000 or so clones, with around 83% found just once. CDR3 length: 14 residues. Trimming took 0 bases from V and 10 from J, leaving 15 bases between them. The germline V gene has CDR1 SGHDN and CDR2 FVKESK. The receptor was derived from an adult with an advanced solid tumor such as melanoma, head and neck, liver or kidney cancer. The source was CD4+ or CD8+ T cells sorted from blood, collected in a trial of the OX40 agonist ivuxolimab. This chain links TRBV14 with TRBJ1-2, with a possible D match to TRBD1 (5 bases). CDR3 nucleotides: TGTGCCAGCAGCCAAGATTCGGGGGGTCGTGACTACACCTTC. It is translated as CASSQDSGGRDYTF. Full variable domain (rest looked up from reference TRBV14 and TRBJ1-2): EAGVTQFPSHSVIEKGQTVTLRCDPISGHDNLYWYRRVMGKEIKFLLHFVKESKQDESGMPNNRFLAERTGGTYSTLKVQPAELEDSGVYFCASSQDSGGRDYTFGSGTRLTVV.